This TCR beta chain is drawn from a study of T-cell memory formation after mild COVID-19. TCRdb re-derived calls from the 5' RACE reads in MiXCR, one entry per CDR3 protein. This repertoire shows over 450,000 distinct CDR3 sequences, around 21% found once; its top ten account for about 12%. Sample: PBMCs or a T cell subset sorted from them (not recorded which). The source of this sequence is an adult woman who had mild COVID-19 (a few samples of this study predate the infection). Cell type and time point are not known.

The CDR3 sequence: CAIEGGKGTDTQYF. Written as DNA, the CDR3 is TGTGCCATCGAAGGGGGCAAGGGCACAGATACGCAGTATTTT. The chain recombines TRBV12-3 or TRBV12-4 with TRBJ2-3; 7 positions agree with TRBD1. Unmatched junction bases numbered 8, after V lost 10 bases and J lost 1 base. This CDR3 region has 14 residues.